This TCR beta chain was captured in a study of post-analysis software for immune sequencing data. Study-level background: The cohort encompassed relapsing-remitting, secondary progressive and progressive-relapsing multiple sclerosis disease courses.

General study points: Controls showed significantly higher normalized Chao1 diversity than did multiple sclerosis patients. Among four to six TRBV segments more frequent in patients than controls were TRBV5-6, TRBV5-1 and TRBV20-1. By F measure, strong co-clustering occurred among samples prepared in the same batch.

In this sample, this clonotype turned up a few times. Its target is not known. The germline V gene has CDR1 MNHNY and CDR2 SVGAGI (reference sequence). The CDR3 is made up of 12 amino acids. J lost 8 bases, V lost 7 bases, and 7 bases had no gene match. cDNA libraries of TCR beta carried unique molecular identifiers. MiXCR, applied by TCRdb to the PCR reads, yields one record per CDR3 protein. This sample has about 200,000 distinct CDR3 sequences, with over 25% found just once. The chain links TRBV6-6 to TRBJ1-1; 7 bases agree with TRBD1. The TCR originated in a girl between 2 and 17 years old with multiple sclerosis. The specimen sequenced was blood. Here the CDR3 DNA reads TGTGCCAGCAATAACCCGACAGGGGAAGCTTTCTTT. It yields the protein CASNNPTGEAFF.